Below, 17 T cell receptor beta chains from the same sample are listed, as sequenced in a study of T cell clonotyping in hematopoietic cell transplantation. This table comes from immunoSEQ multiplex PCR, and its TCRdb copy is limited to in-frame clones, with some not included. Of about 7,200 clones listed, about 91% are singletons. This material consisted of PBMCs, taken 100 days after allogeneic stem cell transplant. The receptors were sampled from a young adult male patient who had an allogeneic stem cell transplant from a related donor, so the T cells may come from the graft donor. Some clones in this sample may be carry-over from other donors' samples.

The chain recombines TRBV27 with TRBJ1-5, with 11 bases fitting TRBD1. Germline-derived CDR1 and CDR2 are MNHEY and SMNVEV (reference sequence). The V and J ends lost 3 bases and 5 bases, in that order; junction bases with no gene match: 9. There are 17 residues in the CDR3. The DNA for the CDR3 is TGTGCCAGCAGTTTGCTCGGGGGACAGGGGGGCCATCAGCCCCAGCATTTT. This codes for CASSLLGGQGGHQPQHF.

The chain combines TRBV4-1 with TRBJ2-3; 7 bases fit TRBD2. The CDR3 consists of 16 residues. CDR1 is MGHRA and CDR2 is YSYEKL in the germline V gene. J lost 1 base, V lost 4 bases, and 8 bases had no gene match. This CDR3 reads CASSRRAGLRTDTQYF. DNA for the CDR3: TGCGCCAGCAGCCGGAGAGCGGGGTTGCGCACAGATACGCAGTATTTT.

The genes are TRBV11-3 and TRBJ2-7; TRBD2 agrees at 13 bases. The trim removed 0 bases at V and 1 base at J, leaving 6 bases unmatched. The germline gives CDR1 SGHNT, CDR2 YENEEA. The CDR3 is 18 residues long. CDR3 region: CASSLELGGLAGSYEQYV. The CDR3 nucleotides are TGTGCCAGCAGCTTAGAATTAGGGGGACTAGCGGGATCCTACGAGCAGTACGTC.

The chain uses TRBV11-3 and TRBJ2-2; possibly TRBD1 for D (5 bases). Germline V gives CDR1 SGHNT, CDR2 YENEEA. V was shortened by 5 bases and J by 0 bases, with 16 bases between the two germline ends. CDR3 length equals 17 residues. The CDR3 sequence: CASSPPRQSSNTGELFF. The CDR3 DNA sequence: TGTGCCAGCAGCCCACCTCGACAGTCCTCGAACACCGGGGAGCTGTTTTTT.

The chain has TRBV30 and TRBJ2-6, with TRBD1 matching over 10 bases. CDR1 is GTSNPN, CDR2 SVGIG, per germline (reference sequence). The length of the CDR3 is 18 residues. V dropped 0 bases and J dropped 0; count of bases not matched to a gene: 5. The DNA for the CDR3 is TGTGCCTGGAGTGTACAGGGACAGGGGAACTCTGGGGCCAACGTCCTGACTTTC. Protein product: CAWSVQGQGNSGANVLTF.

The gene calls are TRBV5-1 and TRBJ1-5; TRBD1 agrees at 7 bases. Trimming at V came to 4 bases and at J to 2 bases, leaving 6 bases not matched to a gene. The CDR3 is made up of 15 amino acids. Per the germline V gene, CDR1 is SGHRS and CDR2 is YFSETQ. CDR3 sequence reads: CASSPTGEGNQPQHF. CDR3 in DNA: TGCGCCAGCAGCCCTACAGGGGAAGGCAATCAGCCCCAGCATTTT.

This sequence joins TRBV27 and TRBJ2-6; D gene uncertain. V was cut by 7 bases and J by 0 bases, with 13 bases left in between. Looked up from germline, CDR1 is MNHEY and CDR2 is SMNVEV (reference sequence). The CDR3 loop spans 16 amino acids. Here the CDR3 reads CASMRQQTSGANVLTF. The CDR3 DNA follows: TGTGCCAGCATGAGGCAACAGACCTCTGGGGCCAACGTCCTGACTTTC.

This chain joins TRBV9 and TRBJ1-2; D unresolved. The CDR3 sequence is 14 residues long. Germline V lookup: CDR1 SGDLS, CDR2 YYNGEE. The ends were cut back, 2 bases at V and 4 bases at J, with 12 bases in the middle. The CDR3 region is CASSVPVTGYGYTF. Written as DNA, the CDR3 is TGTGCCAGCAGCGTGCCCGTGACGGGCTATGGCTACACCTTC.

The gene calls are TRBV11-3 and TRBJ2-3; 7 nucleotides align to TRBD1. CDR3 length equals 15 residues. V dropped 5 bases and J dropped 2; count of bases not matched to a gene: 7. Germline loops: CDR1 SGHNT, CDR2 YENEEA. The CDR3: CASSPGQVNTDTQYF. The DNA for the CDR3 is TGTGCCAGCAGCCCCGGACAGGTGAACACAGATACGCAGTATTTT.

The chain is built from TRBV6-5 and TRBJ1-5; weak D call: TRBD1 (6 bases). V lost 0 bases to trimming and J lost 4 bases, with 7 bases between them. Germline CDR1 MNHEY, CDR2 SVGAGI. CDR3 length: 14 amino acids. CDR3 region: CASSYSQGNQPQHF. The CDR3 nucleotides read TGTGCCAGCAGTTACTCGCAGGGGAATCAGCCCCAGCATTTT.

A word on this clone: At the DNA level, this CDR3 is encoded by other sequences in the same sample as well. CDR3 amino acids: CASSLGDRDYGYTF. Here the CDR3 DNA reads TGTGCCAGCAGCCTGGGGGACAGAGACTATGGCTACACCTTC. The chain employs TRBV5-4 and TRBJ1-2, with TRBD1 matching over 7 bases. CDR3 length: 14 residues. Germline V CDR1 and CDR2: SGHNT, YYREEE (reference sequence). With V trimmed by 4 bases and J by 3 bases, 6 bases remained unmatched.

CDR3 amino acids: CASSQDNRPGATNYGYTF. The CDR3 nucleotides are TGCGCCAGCAGCCAAGATAACCGCCCTGGGGCCACTAACTATGGCTACACCTTC. The chain couples TRBV4-3 to TRBJ1-2, with D perhaps matching TRBD1 (5 bases). The V gene lost 0 bases and the J gene lost 0 bases, with 17 bases spanning the gap. Germline CDR1 and CDR2: LGHNA and YSLEER. This CDR3 spans 18 amino acids.

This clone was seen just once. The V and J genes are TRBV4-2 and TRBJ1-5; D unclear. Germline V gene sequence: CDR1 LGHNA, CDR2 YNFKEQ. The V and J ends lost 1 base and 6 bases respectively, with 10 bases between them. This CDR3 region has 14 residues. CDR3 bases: TGTGCCAGCAGCCAAGGGAGGGCGGGTCAGCCCCAGCATTTT. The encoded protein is CASSQGRAGQPQHF.

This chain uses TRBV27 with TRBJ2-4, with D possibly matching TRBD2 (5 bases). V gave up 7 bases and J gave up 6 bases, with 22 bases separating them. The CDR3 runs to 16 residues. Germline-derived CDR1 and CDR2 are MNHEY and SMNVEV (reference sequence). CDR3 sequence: CASTALSDPAGNIQYF. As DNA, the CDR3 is TGTGCCAGCACCGCCTTATCTGACCCCGCGGGAAACATTCAGTACTTC.

The CDR3 DNA follows: TGTGCCAGCAGGCGGGACGGGTGGGATACGCAGTATTTT. The encoded protein is CASRRDGWDTQYF. This sequence joins TRBV25-1 and TRBJ2-3; the D gene is possibly TRBD2 (6 bases). Trimming removed 6 bases from V and 6 bases from J, with 13 bases in between. CDR3 length: 13 amino acids. Per the germline V gene, CDR1 is MGHDK and CDR2 is SYGVNS.

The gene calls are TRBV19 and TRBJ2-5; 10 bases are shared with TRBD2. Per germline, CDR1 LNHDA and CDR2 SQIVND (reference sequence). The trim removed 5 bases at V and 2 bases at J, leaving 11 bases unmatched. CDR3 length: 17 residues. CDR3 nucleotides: TGTGCCAGTAGTGACCGGACTAGCGGCGGCGGGCAAGAGACCCAGTACTTC. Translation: CASSDRTSGGGQETQYF.

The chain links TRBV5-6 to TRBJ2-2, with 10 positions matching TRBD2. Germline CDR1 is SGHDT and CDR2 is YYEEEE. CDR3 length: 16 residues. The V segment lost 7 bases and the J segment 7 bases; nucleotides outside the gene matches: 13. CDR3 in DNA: TGTGCCAGCGAATCGGGGCTAGCGGGAGAAGTCGGGGAGCTGTTTTTT. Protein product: CASESGLAGEVGELFF.